This section outlines one T cell receptor beta chain sequence together with its context. What it binds is not known. While unrecorded immune exposures were likely, the donors were nominally healthy when sampled. PCR was performed using 60 Vbeta and 13 Jbeta primers. Clones were read by immunoSEQ multiplex PCR, and TCRdb kept only the in-frame ones, dropping some. Of roughly 160,000 clones detected, around 80% appear once; the ten largest clones hold around 3.2%. This sample stems from a study of cytomegalovirus exposure and HLA in healthy donors. Study-wide findings and caveats: No immune exposure information besides CMV serostatus was available.

The CDR3 is made up of 14 amino acids. Germline V CDR1 and CDR2: SGHVS, FQNEAQ. V shed 5 bases and J 4 bases; nucleotides not matched to a gene: 4. Source material: PBMCs. The V and J genes are TRBV7-8 and TRBJ1-2, with 10 nucleotides matching TRBD1. This TCR came from a woman between 45 and 60 years old in good health and CMV-seropositive. The CDR3 loop reads CASSRDRGTYGYTF. DNA of the CDR3: TGTGCCAGCAGCCGGGACAGGGGTACCTATGGCTACACCTTC.